This T cell receptor (beta chain) was identified in a study of Graves' ophthalmopathy and Graves' hyperthyroidism. A word on this clonotype: Its antigen is undetermined.

Study conclusions and caveats: Most clonotypes expanded in thyroid above 0.001 frequency were present in blood too.

Patients were left out if they had other autoimmune diseases, uncontrolled infections, pregnancy or lactation. The germline CDR1 and CDR2 sequences are KGHDR and SFDVKD. Germline trimming cut 3 bases from V and 7 bases from J; bases unmatched to any gene: 10. The CDR3 runs 15 residues. Using RNA transcripts, the TCR beta CDR3 regions were amplified. First-round RT-PCR employed HTBI primers, with a second-round multiplex PCR after it. TCRdb reanalysed the multiplex PCR reads using MiXCR and keeps one entry per CDR3 protein. The sample consists of tens of thousands of distinct CDR3 sequences, approximately 55% of them appearing once.

The receptor was derived from an adult woman with stable Graves' hyperthyroidism. Sequencing was done on a sample of peripheral blood. The chain employs TRBV24-1 and TRBJ1-2; 7 bases are shared with TRBD1. This chain's CDR3 is CATSDPADREVGYTF. CDR3 DNA: TGTGCCACCAGTGATCCCGCTGACAGGGAGGTTGGCTACACCTTC.